This is a list of T cell receptor beta chains from one sample in a study of shared clonotypes between healthy human individuals. The assay was immunoSEQ multiplex PCR, and TCRdb's table has in-frame clones only and misses some. The sample holds roughly 550,000 clones, around 95% seen once. The specimen was naive CD8+ T cells sorted from blood. Receptors originate from a woman aged 25 to 45 in good health. The CDR3 runs from the conserved cysteine through the conserved F or W. A D gene is named only where the DNA matches it firmly. Rows may omit the clone size; those that give it use once, few, many or a size class.

size	V	D	J	DNA	CDR3
-	TRBV25-1	-	TRBJ2-1	TGTGCCAGCACTATGGACGAGTCTGGTGAGCAGTTCTTC	CASTMDESGEQFF
-	TRBV5-4	-	TRBJ1-1	TGTGCCAGCAGCTTGGGGGGGCGAACTGAAGCTTTCTTT	CASSLGGRTEAFF
-	TRBV5-5	-	TRBJ2-7	TGTGCCAGCAGCTCGGAATACGGGAGTCGGTACGAGCAGTACTTC	CASSSEYGSRYEQYF
-	TRBV7-9	-	TRBJ1-2	TGTGCCAGCAGCTTAGTCGAGGGCGGGTATCGGAATGGCTACACCTTC	CASSLVEGGYRNGYTF
-	TRBV15	-	TRBJ1-5	TGTGCCACCAGCATCGAAGCGGTCCGGCCCCAGCATTTT	CATSIEAVRPQHF
-	TRBV12-5	TRBD1	TRBJ2-2	TGTGCTAGTGGTCTGGACAGGGGGCTTATGATTCCAAACACCGGGGAGCTGTTTTTT	CASGLDRGLMIPNTGELFF
once	TRBV7-9	TRBD1	TRBJ2-7	TGTGCCAGCAGCGAACAGGGGTTTGCCTACGAGCAGTACTTC	CASSEQGFAYEQYF
-	TRBV7-9	-	TRBJ2-7	TGTGCCTCCTGCGACAGTCCCTACGAGCAGTACTTC	CASCDSPYEQYF
once	TRBV27	TRBD2	TRBJ2-4	TGTGCCAGCAGAGTACTAGCGGGAGCGACCACGGGCATTCAGTACTTC	CASRVLAGATTGIQYF
-	TRBV5-1	-	TRBJ2-1	TGCGCCAGCAGCTACACTTCGTACAATGAGCAGTTCTTC	CASSYTSYNEQFF
once	TRBV6-6	TRBD2	TRBJ2-1	TGTGCCAGCAGTTTGGGGTCGAGGACTAGTTACAATGAGCAGTTCTTC	CASSLGSRTSYNEQFF
once	TRBV6-1	-	TRBJ1-6	TGTGCCAGCAGTGAAGAGGGACGTAGGATTTCACCCCTCCACTTT	CASSEEGRRISPLHF
-	TRBV28	TRBD1	TRBJ1-2	TGTGCCAGCAGTTTATCCCAGGGGGGCACTAACTATGGCTACACCTTC	CASSLSQGGTNYGYTF
-	TRBV7-8	-	TRBJ2-1	TGTGCCAGCAGCCTCCCTAGGCTCGCGTGGAATGAGCAGTTCTTC	CASSLPRLAWNEQFF
once	TRBV13	TRBD1	TRBJ2-7	TGTGCCAGCAGCCCTAGACAGGGGGCGACTTTACTAGAACCCTACGAGCAGTACTTC	CASSPRQGATLLEPYEQYF
-	TRBV28	-	TRBJ2-1	TGTGCCAGCAGTTTGGGCCCGACCTACAATGAGCAGTTCTTC	CASSLGPTYNEQFF
-	TRBV13	TRBD1	TRBJ2-7	TGTGCCAGCAGCTTGGGACAGAGCCTCTACGAGCAGTACTTC	CASSLGQSLYEQYF
once	TRBV5-1	-	TRBJ2-7	TGCGCCAGCAGCCTCTACCGGGACACCTCCTACGAGCAGTACTTC	CASSLYRDTSYEQYF
once	TRBV28	-	TRBJ1-1	TGTGCCAGCAGTTTTTCTGGAAGAAACTTTACGGACACTGAAGCTTTCTTT	CASSFSGRNFTDTEAFF
-	TRBV2	-	TRBJ1-3	TGTGCCAGCAGTGAAGACGCGGGAAACACCATATATTTT	CASSEDAGNTIYF
-	TRBV15	TRBD2	TRBJ2-7	TGTGCCACCGCGCTAGCGGGACACTCCTACGAGCAGTACTTC	CATALAGHSYEQYF
-	TRBV7-9	TRBD1	TRBJ1-5	TGTGCCAGCAGCTCCGGGACAGCCAACAATCAGCCCCAGCATTTT	CASSSGTANNQPQHF
once	TRBV28	TRBD2	TRBJ2-1	TGTGCCAGCAGTTTCCCGACTAGCGGGAATTCATACCACTCCTACAATGAGCAGTTCTTC	CASSFPTSGNSYHSYNEQFF
-	TRBV10-2	TRBD2	TRBJ2-3	TGCGCCAGCAGCTCACTAGCGGGAGGCACAGATACGCAGTATTTT	CASSSLAGGTDTQYF
-	TRBV19	TRBD2	TRBJ2-7	TGTGCCAGTAGTATAAGTGGACTAGCGGCCTACGAGCAGTACTTC	CASSISGLAAYEQYF
once	TRBV27	-	TRBJ2-7	TGTGCCAGCAGTCCCATCGGGGCTAGCGCCCACGAGCAGTACTTC	CASSPIGASAHEQYF
once	TRBV19	TRBD2	TRBJ2-1	TGTGCCAGTTCCCCCTTGCGGGAGGGCCCTTCCAATGAGCAGTTCTTC	CASSPLREGPSNEQFF
-	TRBV5-1	TRBD2	TRBJ2-7	TGCGCCAGCAGCCTTAGACTAGCGGGAGTCTACGAGCAGTACTTC	CASSLRLAGVYEQYF
-	TRBV27	TRBD2	TRBJ2-2	TGTGCCAGCAGTTGGACTAGCTACCATAGCACCGGGGAGCTGTTTTTT	CASSWTSYHSTGELFF
-	TRBV28	-	TRBJ2-7	TGTGCCAGCATTGGCGGTGATTACGAGCAGTACTTC	CASIGGDYEQYF
-	TRBV10-2	-	TRBJ1-3	TGCGCCAGCAGTTTTGCAACCGGAAACACCATATATTTT	CASSFATGNTIYF
-	TRBV5-1	-	TRBJ2-7	TGCGCCAGCACCATAACTACAGGGTCGTACGAGCAGTACTTC	CASTITTGSYEQYF
-	TRBV9	TRBD1	TRBJ1-4	TGTGCCAGCAGCGAGGGACAGGGGATTGGGGAAAAACTGTTTTTT	CASSEGQGIGEKLFF
-	TRBV29-1	-	TRBJ1-2	TGCAGCGTAGACCGGGACGGTCTAACGCCTCCTAACTATGGCTACACCTTC	CSVDRDGLTPPNYGYTF
-	TRBV13	-	TRBJ2-2	TGTGCCAGCAGCTTACCCGGAGGCACCGGGGAGCTGTTTTTT	CASSLPGGTGELFF
-	TRBV6-1	TRBD2	TRBJ2-7	TGTGCCAGCAGTGAAGGACTAGCCTCCTACGAGCAGTACTTC	CASSEGLASYEQYF
-	TRBV7-2	-	TRBJ2-1	TGTGCCAGCAGCCCCCGCTTGCCCTACAATGAGCAGTTCTTC	CASSPRLPYNEQFF
-	TRBV19	-	TRBJ1-3	TGTGCCAGTAGTATTCGGGGCTCTGGAAACACCATATATTTT	CASSIRGSGNTIYF
-	TRBV2	TRBD2	TRBJ2-1	TGTGCCAGCAGTGAGGAGACTAGCGGTACAAATGAGCAGTTCTTC	CASSEETSGTNEQFF
-	TRBV5-1	-	TRBJ2-7	TGCGCCAGCAGCTTGTTTGGTTCCTACGAGCAGTACTTC	CASSLFGSYEQYF
-	TRBV2	-	TRBJ2-3	TGTGCCAGCAGTGATGTTAAAATTCGAGCAGATACGCAGTATTTT	CASSDVKIRADTQYF
-	TRBV7-9	-	TRBJ1-6	TGTGCCAGCAGCCATCCGGGGGATAATTCACCCCTCCACTTT	CASSHPGDNSPLHF
-	TRBV5-6	-	TRBJ1-2	TGTGCCAGCAGCTTGGACAGACTGCGTGGCTACACCTTC	CASSLDRLRGYTF
-	TRBV27	TRBD1	TRBJ2-7	TGTGCCAGCAAAGGGACAGGGGGCGGGTACGAGCAGTACTTC	CASKGTGGGYEQYF
-	TRBV5-6	-	TRBJ1-5	TGTGCCAGCAGCTTTCTAAGGGGACCCCAGCATTTT	CASSFLRGPQHF
-	TRBV13	TRBD1	TRBJ1-3	TGTGCCAGCAGCTCCGGGACAGCCAACCCCTCTGGAAACACCATATATTTT	CASSSGTANPSGNTIYF
-	TRBV29-1	TRBD1	TRBJ2-7	TGCAGCGTTGGTGGACAGGCGAACGAGCAGTACTTC	CSVGGQANEQYF
once	TRBV5-1	TRBD2	TRBJ2-7	TGCGCCAGCAGCGCGTGGGGGACTAGCGGGAGTGGTGGCTACGAGCAGTACTTC	CASSAWGTSGSGGYEQYF
-	TRBV27	-	TRBJ2-7	TGTGCCAGCAGTTTATCGAGTCCCGCCGGGGCCTCCTACGAGCAGTACTTC	CASSLSSPAGASYEQYF
once	TRBV6-1	-	TRBJ1-1	TGTGCCAGCGACCAACAGGGCTTGAACACTGAAGCTTTCTTT	CASDQQGLNTEAFF
-	TRBV28	-	TRBJ1-2	TGTGCCAGCAGTTCGCCCCTTTCGGGGTATGGCTACACCTTC	CASSSPLSGYGYTF
-	TRBV27	TRBD2	TRBJ2-1	TGTGCCAGCAGTCTCCTACTAGCGGGAGGCTACAATGAGCAGTTCTTC	CASSLLLAGGYNEQFF
-	TRBV7-2	TRBD2	TRBJ2-3	TGTGCCAGCAGCTTAGGGGTAGCGGGCACTAGCACAGATACGCAGTATTTT	CASSLGVAGTSTDTQYF
-	TRBV7-9	-	TRBJ2-2	TGTGCCAGCAGCTTTACTGGGGAGCTGTTTTTT	CASSFTGELFF